The rows below give T cell receptor beta chains drawn from one sample of a study of T-cell memory formation after mild COVID-19. MiXCR was run by TCRdb on the 5' RACE reads, yielding one entry per CDR3 protein. Of about 180,000 distinct CDR3 sequences listed, under 20% are singletons. Specimen: PBMCs or a T cell subset sorted from them (not recorded which). The receptors were gathered from a man aged 18 to 29 who had mild COVID-19 (a few samples of this study predate the infection). Cell type and time point are not known. CDR3s include the opening cysteine and the closing phenylalanine or tryptophan. The order of the fields is J gene, D gene, clone size, V gene, CDR3 DNA, CDR3 protein. A D gene is named only where the DNA matches it firmly. Rows may omit the clone size; those that give it use once, few, many or a size class.

j_call: TRBJ2-6
d_call: -
clone_size: few
v_call: TRBV5-1
cdr3_nt: TGCGCCAGCAGCTTGGGAGGTCTGGCTGGGGCCAACGTCCTGACTTTC
cdr3_aa: CASSLGGLAGANVLTF

j_call: TRBJ2-7
d_call: -
clone_size: few
v_call: TRBV12-3/TRBV12-4
cdr3_nt: TGTGCCAGCAGTTTCTTCGACAGAAGTAACGAGCAGTACTTC
cdr3_aa: CASSFFDRSNEQYF

j_call: TRBJ1-1
d_call: TRBD1
clone_size: few
v_call: TRBV10-3
cdr3_nt: TGTGCCATATCGGACAGGGAAAACACTGAAGCTTTCTTT
cdr3_aa: CAISDRENTEAFF

j_call: TRBJ1-6
d_call: -
clone_size: -
v_call: TRBV12-3/TRBV12-4
cdr3_nt: TGTGCCAGCAGCCCTTCGACAGTTTTTTCTTCACCCCTCCACTTT
cdr3_aa: CASSPSTVFSSPLHF

j_call: TRBJ2-4
d_call: TRBD1
clone_size: -
v_call: TRBV13
cdr3_nt: TGTGCCAGCACCCCCTCGGACAGGGGCAAAAACATTCAGTACTTC
cdr3_aa: CASTPSDRGKNIQYF

j_call: TRBJ2-1
d_call: TRBD2
clone_size: few
v_call: TRBV2
cdr3_nt: TGTGCCAGCAGTCCCGAGCGGGGGGGCTACAATGAGCAGTTCTTC
cdr3_aa: CASSPERGGYNEQFF

j_call: TRBJ1-6
d_call: -
clone_size: -
v_call: TRBV5-1
cdr3_nt: TGCGCCAGCAGCACAGATACCAATTCACCCCTCCACTTT
cdr3_aa: CASSTDTNSPLHF

j_call: TRBJ1-1
d_call: -
clone_size: -
v_call: TRBV7-9
cdr3_nt: TGTGCCAGCAGCTCCACCAGGGAAAAAGGAGCTTTCTTT
cdr3_aa: CASSSTREKGAFF

j_call: TRBJ2-7
d_call: TRBD2
clone_size: -
v_call: TRBV18
cdr3_nt: TGTGCCAGCTCCCCACTGGAGCGGGGGGTAGAGCAGTACTTC
cdr3_aa: CASSPLERGVEQYF

j_call: TRBJ2-3
d_call: -
clone_size: -
v_call: TRBV5-1
cdr3_nt: TGCGCCAGCAGCCCGCTACCCGGGACTGGCACAGATACGCAGTATTTT
cdr3_aa: CASSPLPGTGTDTQYF

j_call: TRBJ2-1
d_call: TRBD2
clone_size: few
v_call: TRBV5-5
cdr3_nt: TGTGCCAGCAGCTTTCAACCGGGACTAGGTGTCAATGAGCAGTTCTTC
cdr3_aa: CASSFQPGLGVNEQFF

j_call: TRBJ2-2
d_call: -
clone_size: -
v_call: TRBV7-9
cdr3_nt: TGTGCCAGCAGCGAACCCCGGGGATGGGGTCCCGGGGAGCTGTTTTTT
cdr3_aa: CASSEPRGWGPGELFF

j_call: TRBJ1-5
d_call: -
clone_size: -
v_call: TRBV6-6
cdr3_nt: TGTGCCAGCAGTTCCCAGGGACAGCCCCAGCATTTT
cdr3_aa: CASSSQGQPQHF

j_call: TRBJ2-1
d_call: -
clone_size: few
v_call: TRBV7-9
cdr3_nt: TGTGCCAGCAGCGCGGAGCAGTTCTTC
cdr3_aa: CASSAEQFF

j_call: TRBJ2-2
d_call: -
clone_size: -
v_call: TRBV6-7
cdr3_nt: TGTGCCAGCAGTTACCGGACCAGGAGGGAGCTGTTTTTT
cdr3_aa: CASSYRTRRELFF

j_call: TRBJ1-1
d_call: -
clone_size: -
v_call: TRBV12-3/TRBV12-4
cdr3_nt: TGTGCCAGCATCCACCCGAGGGTGAACACTGAAGCTTTCTTT
cdr3_aa: CASIHPRVNTEAFF

j_call: TRBJ1-4
d_call: -
clone_size: few
v_call: TRBV25-1
cdr3_nt: TGTGCCAGCAGTGAATGGGAGTTAACTAATGAAAAACTGTTTTTT
cdr3_aa: CASSEWELTNEKLFF

j_call: TRBJ2-2
d_call: -
clone_size: few
v_call: TRBV24-1
cdr3_nt: TGTGCCACCAGAAAGGAGATGGACGGGGAGCTGTTTTTT
cdr3_aa: CATRKEMDGELFF

j_call: TRBJ2-2
d_call: -
clone_size: -
v_call: TRBV5-1
cdr3_nt: TGCGCCAGCAACAAATCCCCGACCCCGAACACCGGGGAGCTGTTTTTT
cdr3_aa: CASNKSPTPNTGELFF

j_call: TRBJ2-2
d_call: -
clone_size: -
v_call: TRBV6-5
cdr3_nt: TGTGCCAGCAGTTGGACAGTGCCCAACACCGGGGAGCTGTTTTTT
cdr3_aa: CASSWTVPNTGELFF

j_call: TRBJ2-3
d_call: -
clone_size: few
v_call: TRBV10-3
cdr3_nt: TGTGCCATCAGTGACCGAGAGGGCGAAGAGTATTTT
cdr3_aa: CAISDREGEEYF

j_call: TRBJ2-5
d_call: -
clone_size: few
v_call: TRBV7-2
cdr3_nt: TGTGCCAGCAGCTCTACCGGGGCGCAAGAGACCCAGTACTTC
cdr3_aa: CASSSTGAQETQYF

j_call: TRBJ1-1
d_call: -
clone_size: few
v_call: TRBV6-2/TRBV6-3
cdr3_nt: TGTGCCAGCAGTGATCCGACGAACACTGAAGCTTTCTTT
cdr3_aa: CASSDPTNTEAFF

j_call: TRBJ2-4
d_call: -
clone_size: -
v_call: TRBV7-9
cdr3_nt: TGTGCCAGCAGCTCCCCAGGGATTTTATATTCAAACATTCAGTACTTC
cdr3_aa: CASSSPGILYSNIQYF

j_call: TRBJ1-2
d_call: -
clone_size: -
v_call: TRBV5-3
cdr3_nt: TGTGCCAGAAGCTTGTCGGCTCGGAGTGGCTACACCTTC
cdr3_aa: CARSLSARSGYTF

j_call: TRBJ2-1
d_call: -
clone_size: many
v_call: TRBV4-1
cdr3_nt: TGCGCCAGCAGCCCACGCCGGACCGACAATGAGCAGTTCTTC
cdr3_aa: CASSPRRTDNEQFF

j_call: TRBJ1-2
d_call: -
clone_size: few
v_call: TRBV7-3
cdr3_nt: TGTGCCAGCAGCCCGGGGTCTAACTATGGCTACACCTTC
cdr3_aa: CASSPGSNYGYTF

j_call: TRBJ1-1
d_call: TRBD1
clone_size: few
v_call: TRBV5-1
cdr3_nt: TGCGCCAGCAGCTTGGTGACAGGGGACACTGAAGCTTTCTTT
cdr3_aa: CASSLVTGDTEAFF

j_call: TRBJ2-1
d_call: -
clone_size: many
v_call: TRBV29-1
cdr3_nt: TGCAGCGGACGGTATACTGAGCAGTTCTTC
cdr3_aa: CSGRYTEQFF

j_call: TRBJ2-5
d_call: TRBD1
clone_size: few
v_call: TRBV4-2
cdr3_nt: TGTGCCAGCAGCCAACCCCCTGGACAGGGAGGAGAGACCCAGTACTTC
cdr3_aa: CASSQPPGQGGETQYF

j_call: TRBJ2-3
d_call: -
clone_size: few
v_call: TRBV6-2/TRBV6-3
cdr3_nt: TGTGCCAGCCTCTACGGTCGGGCTAGCGGCACAGATACGCAGTATTTT
cdr3_aa: CASLYGRASGTDTQYF

j_call: TRBJ2-7
d_call: -
clone_size: few
v_call: TRBV12-3/TRBV12-4
cdr3_nt: TGTGCCAGCAGTATGGTTCAGGGGCCGTACGAGCAGTACTTC
cdr3_aa: CASSMVQGPYEQYF

j_call: TRBJ2-5
d_call: -
clone_size: -
v_call: TRBV5-6
cdr3_nt: TGTGCCAGCAGCTTGAAGGGGATAGTGGGGGCCCAAGAGACCCAGTACTTC
cdr3_aa: CASSLKGIVGAQETQYF

j_call: TRBJ2-3
d_call: -
clone_size: few
v_call: TRBV18
cdr3_nt: TGTGCCAGCTCACCTCCCGGGGTGAGGCCAGATACGCAGTATTTT
cdr3_aa: CASSPPGVRPDTQYF

j_call: TRBJ2-1
d_call: TRBD1
clone_size: few
v_call: TRBV5-1
cdr3_nt: TGCGCCAGCAGCGCCGCGGACAGGGTAAGGGGGCAGTTCTTC
cdr3_aa: CASSAADRVRGQFF

j_call: TRBJ2-5
d_call: TRBD2
clone_size: many
v_call: TRBV4-2
cdr3_nt: TGTGCCAGCAGTAGCGGACTAGCGGGGGGCCAAGAGACCCAGTACTTC
cdr3_aa: CASSSGLAGGQETQYF

j_call: TRBJ2-3
d_call: -
clone_size: -
v_call: TRBV4-2
cdr3_nt: TGTGCCAGCAGCCAAGATCTCAGGGAAAATACGCAGTATTTT
cdr3_aa: CASSQDLRENTQYF

j_call: TRBJ2-1
d_call: -
clone_size: -
v_call: TRBV12-3/TRBV12-4
cdr3_nt: TGTGCCAGCAGTTTAGAGTCCTACAATGAGCAGTTCTTC
cdr3_aa: CASSLESYNEQFF

j_call: TRBJ1-2
d_call: -
clone_size: -
v_call: TRBV3-1
cdr3_nt: TGTGCCAGCAGCCTCTGGCACAGGGATGGCTACACCTTC
cdr3_aa: CASSLWHRDGYTF

j_call: TRBJ2-6
d_call: TRBD1
clone_size: -
v_call: TRBV7-6
cdr3_nt: TGTGCCAGCAGCAACAGGGGGGCTGGGGCCAACGTCCTGACTTTC
cdr3_aa: CASSNRGAGANVLTF

j_call: TRBJ2-5
d_call: TRBD1
clone_size: -
v_call: TRBV7-9
cdr3_nt: TGTGCCAGCAGCTTAGAACAGGGGAGTCGAGAGACCCAGTACTTC
cdr3_aa: CASSLEQGSRETQYF

j_call: TRBJ1-2
d_call: TRBD1
clone_size: -
v_call: TRBV7-9
cdr3_nt: TGTGCCGGCAGCTCAATAGGGACAGGGAAAAATGGCTACACCTTC
cdr3_aa: CAGSSIGTGKNGYTF

j_call: TRBJ1-2
d_call: -
clone_size: few
v_call: TRBV5-1
cdr3_nt: TGCGCCAGCAGCCCGGACGGGACCTATGGCTACACCTTC
cdr3_aa: CASSPDGTYGYTF

j_call: TRBJ1-1
d_call: -
clone_size: -
v_call: TRBV29-1
cdr3_nt: TGCAGCGCGCACAGGGACATGGGCACTGAAGCTTTCTTT
cdr3_aa: CSAHRDMGTEAFF

j_call: TRBJ2-3
d_call: -
clone_size: -
v_call: TRBV6-6
cdr3_nt: TGTGCCAGCAGTTACAGGGCTAGCACCAGAGATACGCAGTATTTT
cdr3_aa: CASSYRASTRDTQYF

j_call: TRBJ1-2
d_call: -
clone_size: -
v_call: TRBV7-2
cdr3_nt: TGTGCCAGCAGCCCCGCGGTAGGGTACTATGGCTACACCTTC
cdr3_aa: CASSPAVGYYGYTF

j_call: TRBJ1-6
d_call: -
clone_size: -
v_call: TRBV7-6
cdr3_nt: TGTGCCAGCAGCCACCACGAGGCCAATTCACCCCTCCACTTT
cdr3_aa: CASSHHEANSPLHF

j_call: TRBJ1-2
d_call: -
clone_size: -
v_call: TRBV10-3
cdr3_nt: TGTGCCATCAGTGGGGGTCCCTCCTATGGCTACACCTTC
cdr3_aa: CAISGGPSYGYTF

j_call: TRBJ1-1
d_call: TRBD1
clone_size: many
v_call: TRBV7-2
cdr3_nt: TGTGCCAGCAGCTTGGACAGGATTGGTACTGAAGCTTTCTTT
cdr3_aa: CASSLDRIGTEAFF

j_call: TRBJ2-2
d_call: TRBD1
clone_size: many
v_call: TRBV29-1
cdr3_nt: TGCAGCGTGAGGAAGGGACAGGGATTCAGCGGGGAGCTGTTTTTT
cdr3_aa: CSVRKGQGFSGELFF

j_call: TRBJ1-1
d_call: -
clone_size: few
v_call: TRBV20-1
cdr3_nt: TGCAGTGCTGGCGGGGGGGCCCGGGGGCGGATCACTGAAGCTTTCTTT
cdr3_aa: CSAGGGARGRITEAFF

j_call: TRBJ1-1
d_call: TRBD1
clone_size: once
v_call: TRBV4-1
cdr3_nt: TGCGCCAGCAGCAAGCCGGGACAGGGGCGGACTGAAGCTTTCTTT
cdr3_aa: CASSKPGQGRTEAFF

j_call: TRBJ2-3
d_call: TRBD2
clone_size: -
v_call: TRBV20-1
cdr3_nt: TGCAGTATTCAGACTAGCGGCAACACAGATACGCAGTATTTT
cdr3_aa: CSIQTSGNTDTQYF

j_call: TRBJ2-7
d_call: TRBD2
clone_size: -
v_call: TRBV9
cdr3_nt: TGTGCCAGCAGCCCCCGACTAGCTTACGAGCAGTACTTC
cdr3_aa: CASSPRLAYEQYF

j_call: TRBJ1-2
d_call: -
clone_size: -
v_call: TRBV12-3/TRBV12-4
cdr3_nt: TGTGCCAGCAGCCAAGCGTCCAACCCCAGAGGCTACACCTTC
cdr3_aa: CASSQASNPRGYTF

j_call: TRBJ1-4
d_call: TRBD1
clone_size: few
v_call: TRBV7-2
cdr3_nt: TGTGCCAGCAGCCCGGGACAGGGGAGTGAAAAACTGTTTTTT
cdr3_aa: CASSPGQGSEKLFF

j_call: TRBJ2-3
d_call: -
clone_size: many
v_call: TRBV5-6
cdr3_nt: TGTGCCAGCAGCTTACCAGGTCTCGCAGCAGATACGCAGTATTTT
cdr3_aa: CASSLPGLAADTQYF

j_call: TRBJ1-1
d_call: -
clone_size: -
v_call: TRBV29-1
cdr3_nt: TGCAGCGTCGGGTACCCTAACACTGAAGCTTTCTTT
cdr3_aa: CSVGYPNTEAFF

j_call: TRBJ2-3
d_call: -
clone_size: -
v_call: TRBV24-1
cdr3_nt: TGTGCCACCAGTGATTCCGGGGGCCCCGGAGATACGCAGTATTTT
cdr3_aa: CATSDSGGPGDTQYF

j_call: TRBJ1-4
d_call: -
clone_size: few
v_call: TRBV29-1
cdr3_nt: TGCAGCGTTGCTGGAACAGGTCGTGAAAAACTGTTTTTT
cdr3_aa: CSVAGTGREKLFF